This TCR beta chain emerged from a study of regulatory T cells in long-lasting Graves disease. Across the whole study: For under 3 months, newly diagnosed Graves' patients had been taking antithyroid drugs.

This clonotype was detected only a few times. What it recognizes is unknown. This CDR3 is 17 amino acids long. V lost 0 bases and J lost 4; bases outside the gene matches: 6. Germline loops: CDR1 MNHEY, CDR2 SVGAGI. Time point in this sample: newly diagnosed GD, antithyroid drugs for less than 3 months. The TCR library was made from RNA extracted from PBMCs. Libraries of TCR beta came from iRepertoire HTBI primers plus Arm-PCR of CDR3 regions. TCRdb fed the multiplex PCR reads into MiXCR, producing one record per CDR3 protein. Here the sample spans 410,000 or so distinct CDR3 sequences, about 16% being singletons. Study findings and constraints: Whereas new patients shared 900 to 1,000 public clonotypes, persistent patients shared more, at 2,741.

These data also formed part of another study, on T cells in Graves' hyperthyroidism and ophthalmopathy. That investigation notes: The definition of stable Graves' hyperthyroidism was no ophthalmopathy progression within 18 months. It was a median around 6 months before onset that the model predicted ophthalmopathy.

This sequence joins TRBV6-5 and TRBJ2-2, with 9 bases that match TRBD1. The sequence was collected from a woman aged 25 to 39 with Graves disease. The starting material was peripheral blood mononuclear cells (PBMCs), obtained at new diagnosis, from a patient treated with antithyroid drugs. The CDR3: CASSYSRDRDGTGELFF. The CDR3 coding sequence is TGTGCCAGCAGTTACTCGAGGGACAGGGATGGCACCGGGGAGCTGTTTTTT.